The 29 T cell receptor beta chains reported below all come from one sample, sequenced in a study of cytomegalovirus exposure and HLA in healthy donors (dated by TCRdb to about 2017). The library came from the immunoSEQ multiplex PCR assay. The source is immuneACCESS, and TCRdb retained only in-frame sequences with V and J called. Part of the clones is not carried over; for the studies checked, unresolved V genes explain less than half of this, and the remainder is unexplained. Across this sample there are more than 300,000 clones, with 80% to 90% seen only once. Of the sample, under 0.85% falls within the top ten clones. What was sequenced was PBMCs. Receptors originate from a woman under 30 in good health and CMV-seronegative.

In DNA form, the CDR3 reads TGTGCCAGCTCACTTGCAGGGATGAACACTGAAGCTTTCTTT. Protein: CASSLAGMNTEAFF. The chain employs TRBV18 and TRBJ1-1; possible D gene TRBD1, 5 bases. The CDR3 covers 14 residues. V was pared by 4 bases and J by 0 bases, with 9 bases between. The germline gives CDR1 KGHSH, CDR2 LQKENI.

The CDR3 sequence is CASSTLGGDGYTF. The CDR3 DNA follows: TGTGCCAGCAGCACCCTAGGGGGCGATGGCTACACCTTC. This chain links TRBV5-5 with TRBJ1-2, with 7 bases matching TRBD1. Unmatched junction bases numbered 6, after V lost 4 bases and J lost 6 bases. The germline gives CDR1 SGHKS, CDR2 YYEKEE (reference sequence). The CDR3 is 13 amino acids.

This clone has a handful of counts. The CDR3 bases are TGTGCCAGCAGTGAAGGCGAACGGTTAACTAACTATGGCTACACCTTC. Translating gives CASSEGERLTNYGYTF. The chain carries TRBV2 and TRBJ1-2; the D is unclear. Germline CDR1 and CDR2: SNHLY and FYNNEI. V was clipped by 1 base and J by 0 bases, with 12 bases between them. CDR3 length: 16 amino acids.

The J gene is TRBJ2-7, the V gene TRBV7-3; TRBD2 agrees at 10 bases. CDR1 is SGHTA, CDR2 FQGTGA, per germline. V shed 6 bases, J shed 0 bases, and the junction held 14 bases outside the gene matches. The CDR3 has 18 residues. As DNA, the CDR3 is TGTGCCAGCAGTCCGGGGACTAGCGAAAAGGTACGCTCCTACGAGCAGTACTTC. Translating gives CASSPGTSEKVRSYEQYF. The full variable domain, rest sourced from reference TRBV7-3 and TRBJ2-7, is GAGVSQTPSNKVTEKGKYVELRCDPISGHTALYWYRQSLGQGPEFLIYFQGTGAADDSGLPNDRFFAVRPEGSVSTLKIQRTERGDSAVYLCASSPGTSEKVRSYEQYFGPGTRLTVT.

V is TRBV7-9 and J is TRBJ2-1; D gene unclear. The CDR3 runs to 13 residues. V was trimmed by 1 base and J by 3 bases, leaving 4 bases between them. In germline, CDR1 is SEHNR, CDR2 FQNEAQ (reference sequence). The CDR3 region is CASSLDSYNEQFF. The CDR3 DNA follows: TGTGCCAGCAGCTTAGACAGCTACAATGAGCAGTTCTTC.

The chain couples TRBV5-1 to TRBJ2-3; no firm D call. Trimming pared 0 bases from V and 3 bases from J, leaving 8 bases between. CDR3 length: 14 residues. Germline V gene sequence: CDR1 SGHRS, CDR2 YFSETQ. The CDR3 reads CASSLDSRTDTQYF. The CDR3 bases are TGCGCCAGCAGCTTGGATAGCAGAACAGATACGCAGTATTTT.

V is TRBV9 and J is TRBJ1-2; no clear D. Germline CDR1 is SGDLS and CDR2 is YYNGEE. V was shortened by 6 bases and J by 3 bases, with 18 bases between the two germline ends. The CDR3 has 15 amino acids. The CDR3 coding sequence is TGTGCCAGCACCCCCAGAACAGTTGCCGACTATGGCTACACCTTC. This gives the protein CASTPRTVADYGYTF.

This chain uses TRBV13 with TRBJ2-1, with TRBD2 matching over 8 bases. The ends lost 5 bases at V and 2 bases at J; junction bases unmatched: 11. The germline V gene encodes CDR1 PRHDT and CDR2 FYEKMQ (reference sequence). The CDR3 runs to 17 residues. CDR3 protein: CASSLGLAGIAYNEQFF. Written as DNA, the CDR3 is TGTGCCAGCAGCCTCGGACTAGCTGGGATCGCCTACAATGAGCAGTTCTTC.

V is TRBV4-2 and J is TRBJ2-7; 11 bases agree with TRBD2. Germline V gene lookup returns CDR1 LGHNA and CDR2 YNFKEQ. The CDR3 sequence is 18 residues long. The V and J ends lost 1 base and 3 bases, in that order; junction bases with no gene match: 11. For the CDR3, the DNA is TGTGCCAGCAGCCAAGCTCCTACTAGCGGGAGTCTAGTCTACGAGCAGTACTTC. This translates into CASSQAPTSGSLVYEQYF.

The table lists this clone with a count of one. The chain joins TRBV2 to TRBJ1-1; tentatively, D is TRBD1 (6 bases). Per the germline V gene, CDR1 is SNHLY and CDR2 is FYNNEI. The length of the CDR3 is 17 residues. Trimming shortened V by 5 bases and J by 1 base, and 20 bases separated the two germline ends. CDR3 amino acids: CASSQATGLIGNTEAFF. As DNA, the CDR3 is TGTGCCAGCAGTCAGGCTACAGGGTTAATCGGGAACACTGAAGCTTTCTTT.

V gene TRBV9 combines with J gene TRBJ2-3; perhaps TRBD1 as D (6 bases). The CDR3 has 15 amino acids. V lost 3 bases and J 4 bases, leaving 15 bases between the germline ends. Germline V lookup: CDR1 SGDLS, CDR2 YYNGEE. The CDR3 sequence is CASSAVGQPADTQYF. DNA for the CDR3: TGTGCCAGCAGCGCCGTCGGACAGCCGGCAGATACGCAGTATTTT.

This chain uses TRBV30 with TRBJ2-1; 9 bases line up with TRBD2. Germline lookup yields CDR1 GTSNPN and CDR2 SVGIG (reference sequence). The CDR3 has 15 residues. J gave up 9 bases and V 2 bases, and 11 bases lay outside the gene matches. CDR3 in DNA: TGTGCCTGGAGTCGTAAAGGTATAGCGGGAGTTGAGCAGTTCTTC. Its translation: CAWSRKGIAGVEQFF.

The sample holds one count of this clone. The rearrangement links TRBV7-6 to TRBJ2-1; 8 bases line up with TRBD1. V lost 3 bases to trimming and J lost 7 bases; unmatched junction nucleotides: 2. The length of the CDR3 is 13 residues. Germline V gene data show CDR1 as SGHVS and CDR2 as FNYEAQ. The CDR3 reads CASSLDRENEQFF. For the CDR3, the DNA is TGTGCCAGCAGCTTGGACAGGGAGAATGAGCAGTTCTTC.

The gene calls are TRBV6-5 and TRBJ2-5; 8 bases are a match to TRBD1. J was trimmed by 5 bases and V by 5 bases; bases with no gene match: 10. Germline V gene data show CDR1 as MNHEY and CDR2 as SVGAGI. The CDR3 consists of 15 residues. This CDR3 is CASSNPTGAIETQYF. The CDR3 bases are TGTGCCAGCAGTAACCCGACAGGGGCGATCGAGACCCAGTACTTC.

This sequence joins TRBV5-6 and TRBJ2-3; D is ambiguous. Trimming shortened V by 6 bases and J by 4 bases, and 24 bases separated the two germline ends. The CDR3 has 17 residues. Germline lookup yields CDR1 SGHDT and CDR2 YYEEEE. The CDR3 loop is CASNTKVWAPSPDTQYF. The CDR3 coding sequence is TGTGCCAGCAACACAAAAGTCTGGGCCCCAAGCCCAGATACGCAGTATTTT.

This chain joins TRBV9 and TRBJ2-1, with 9 bases that match TRBD2. Germline CDR1 SGDLS, CDR2 YYNGEE. The CDR3 has 17 residues. The V and J ends lost 0 bases and 6 bases, in that order; junction bases with no gene match: 10. CDR3 nucleotide sequence: TGTGCCAGCAGCGTAGCAGGGGCAGCGGGAGGTTTCAATGAGCAGTTCTTC. It specifies CASSVAGAAGGFNEQFF.

The chain links TRBV2 to TRBJ2-6; 7 bases align to TRBD2. CDR3 length equals 15 residues. The germline V gene has CDR1 SNHLY and CDR2 FYNNEI. J lost 1 base, V lost 6 bases, and 3 bases had no gene match. The CDR3 sequence: CASSREGSGANVLTF. CDR3 DNA sequence: TGTGCCAGCAGCAGGGAGGGGTCTGGGGCCAACGTCCTGACTTTC.

J is TRBJ2-7 and V is TRBV18; 8 bases agree with TRBD1. This CDR3 spans 14 amino acids. Losses at the gene ends were 6 bases for V and 5 bases for J; bases not matched to a gene: 9. CDR1 and CDR2 (germline): KGHSH, LQKENI. Here the CDR3 DNA reads TGTGCCAGCTCGCGAGGCGGACAGGGAAACGAGCAGTACTTC. Translation gives CASSRGGQGNEQYF.

This CDR3 reads CASSSTGQMNTEAFF. CDR3 DNA: TGTGCCAGCAGCTCGACAGGGCAGATGAACACTGAAGCTTTCTTT. The chain couples TRBV7-3 to TRBJ1-1; 7 bases are a match to TRBD1. Germline V gene lookup returns CDR1 SGHTA and CDR2 FQGTGA. This CDR3 comprises 15 residues. V lost 4 bases to trimming and J lost 0 bases; unmatched junction nucleotides: 5. Full variable domain (rest looked up from reference TRBV7-3 and TRBJ1-1): GAGVSQTPSNKVTEKGKYVELRCDPISGHTALYWYRQSLGQGPEFLIYFQGTGAADDSGLPNDRFFAVRPEGSVSTLKIQRTERGDSAVYLCASSSTGQMNTEAFFGQGTRLTVV.

This chain uses TRBV15 with TRBJ2-1, with 7 bases fitting TRBD1. The CDR3 covers 16 residues. Trimming removed 1 base from V and 3 bases from J; junction bases left unmatched: 6. The germline CDR1 and CDR2 sequences are LNHNV and YYDKDF (reference sequence). For the CDR3, the DNA is TGTGCCACCAGCAGAGGGGCACAGGGGCTCTACAATGAGCAGTTCTTC. Its protein is CATSRGAQGLYNEQFF.

The chain has TRBV5-1 and TRBJ2-7, with a weak D call TRBD2 (6 bases). CDR3 size: 15 residues. CDR1 and CDR2 (germline): SGHRS, YFSETQ. With 3 bases removed from V and 2 bases from J, the gap between germline ends came to 15 bases. The CDR3 DNA is TGCGCCAGCAGCTCGGCGGGGTTGGGGACCTACGAGCAGTACTTC. Its protein is CASSSAGLGTYEQYF.

Points on this clone: This sample also contains other DNA sequences that code for the same CDR3. The V gene is TRBV2, the J gene TRBJ2-7, with TRBD1 matching 7 bases. Germline-derived CDR1 and CDR2 are SNHLY and FYNNEI. J was trimmed by 3 bases and V by 4 bases; bases with no gene match: 0. CDR3 size: 12 residues. The CDR3: CASSGQGYEQYF. The CDR3 bases are TGTGCCAGCAGTGGACAGGGCTACGAGCAGTACTTC.

The chain recombines TRBV28 with TRBJ2-7; a possible D gene is TRBD2 (5 bases). The CDR3 has 16 amino acids. Trimming left V 5 bases short and J 0 bases short, with 17 bases between. Germline V lookup: CDR1 MDHEN, CDR2 SYDVKM. CDR3 in DNA: TGTGCCAGCAGTCCCCCCGGGGAACCCCACTCCTACGAGCAGTACTTC. It encodes CASSPPGEPHSYEQYF. The complete variable domain, with remaining parts taken from reference TRBV28 and TRBJ2-7, reads DVKVTQSSRYLVKRTGEKVFLECVQDMDHENMFWYRQDPGLGLRLIYFSYDVKMKEKGDIPEGYSVSREKKERFSLILESASTNQTSMYLCASSPPGEPHSYEQYFGPGTRLTVT.

The rearrangement joins TRBV15 to TRBJ1-2; perhaps TRBD1 as D (6 bases). This CDR3 contains 16 residues. Trimming stripped 2 bases from V and 2 bases from J, with 15 bases between. From germline, CDR1 is LNHNV and CDR2 YYDKDF (reference sequence). The DNA of the CDR3 is TGTGCCACCAGCAGACACACGGGACAAGTGAACTATGGCTACACCTTC. It specifies CATSRHTGQVNYGYTF.

The chain carries TRBV5-4 and TRBJ2-3, with D possibly being TRBD2 (6 bases). V lost 3 bases and J 0 bases, leaving 11 bases between the germline ends. Germline CDR1 SGHNT, CDR2 YYREEE (reference sequence). The CDR3 totals 15 residues. CDR3 DNA sequence: TGTGCCAGCAGCTCGGGGAGCGGGAGCACAGATACGCAGTATTTT. It specifies CASSSGSGSTDTQYF.

The chain is built from TRBV27 and TRBJ2-1, with 8 positions matching TRBD2. V shed 5 bases and J 0 bases; nucleotides not matched to a gene: 18. The CDR3 loop spans 20 amino acids. The germline V gene has CDR1 MNHEY and CDR2 SMNVEV (reference sequence). CDR3 nucleotide sequence: TGTGCCAGCAGTCTAAATGCGGGACTAGTATCCCCGAGCTCCTACAATGAGCAGTTCTTC. Residues: CASSLNAGLVSPSSYNEQFF.

This clone was counted a single time. The rearrangement links TRBV15 to TRBJ2-1, with 12 bases that match TRBD1. The J segment lost 6 bases and the V segment lost 5 bases, leaving 11 bases of the junction unmatched. This CDR3 has 17 residues. CDR1 LNHNV and CDR2 YYDKDF come from the germline V gene (reference sequence). The CDR3 DNA reads TGTGCCACCAGCCGAGTTAGGGGACAGGGGGCAGGCAATGAGCAGTTCTTC. This codes for CATSRVRGQGAGNEQFF.

The chain recombines TRBV7-6 with TRBJ2-6; TRBD1 aligns across 9 bases. The germline CDR1 and CDR2 sequences are SGHVS and FNYEAQ. J lost 1 base, V lost 4 bases, and 8 bases had no gene match. CDR3 length: 18 residues. In nucleotides, the CDR3 is TGTGCCAGCAGCTCCCCCCGGACAGGGGTATCTGGGGCCAACGTCCTGACTTTC. Protein product: CASSSPRTGVSGANVLTF.

The chain combines TRBV6-6 with TRBJ1-5; D might be TRBD1 (5 bases). V was trimmed by 5 bases and J by 0 bases, leaving 11 bases between them. The germline CDR1 and CDR2 sequences are MNHNY and SVGAGI (reference sequence). The CDR3 contains 15 residues. The CDR3 DNA is TGTGCCAGCAGTCCGGTGACAGCTAGCAATCAGCCCCAGCATTTT. Encoded protein: CASSPVTASNQPQHF.